This T cell receptor beta chain was recovered during a study of CD8 T cells in ankylosing spondylitis (dated by TCRdb to the late 2010s). Turning to the overall study: To find TCR variants linked to disease, the study profiled T cell receptor beta repertoires in ankylosing spondylitis patients and healthy donors. The full study cohort was made up of 25 ankylosing spondylitis patients and about a hundred healthy donors. Peripheral blood was sampled, and synovial fluid was additionally collected from ankylosing spondylitis patients.

Instrument used: Illumina HiSeq 2500. TCR beta libraries were prepared by quantitative 5'-RACE with molecular barcodes. For the original study's pipeline: To identify disease-linked TCR variants, a new computational method was used, one built on a probabilistic model of VDJ rearrangement. TCRdb applied fastp at Q25 and MiXCR to the public reads, then kept only in-frame beta chains. Rows merge per CDR3 protein into single entries with the most common DNA and genes. The V and J calls and clone size come from TCRdb's table, not from the authors' own analysis. Counted in this sample were some 140,000 distinct CDR3 sequences; approximately 8.4% of them appeared once. About 7.3% of the sample is in the top ten clones. Concerning this clonotype: The specificity of this receptor is unknown. No base quality information exists; no much larger clone differs at one position.

Synovial fluid samples and blood samples obtained from the same ankylosing spondylitis patients were matched. General conclusions and limits of the study: According to the report, matched synovial fluid samples from ankylosing spondylitis patients were significantly enriched for the disease-linked clones. A CD8+ phenotype was shown by the disease-linked clones, which were found at relatively low frequencies in peripheral blood. Blood from ankylosing spondylitis patients appeared to be characterized by a TCR beta motif composed of 7 to 9 highly homologous amino acid variants. Some of the motif variants had been reported before in the synovial fluid and blood of reactive arthritis patients, a finding that suggests common disease-initiation mechanisms.

The sequence was collected from a male donor with ankylosing spondylitis. The sequenced material came from synovial fluid, either unsorted or a sorted T cell fraction (not recorded which).

The DNA sequence reads TGTGCCTGGGCAGGGGCCTACGAGCAGTACTTC. This encodes CAWAGAYEQYF. The sequence links TRBV30 to TRBJ2-7; the D gene is perhaps TRBD1, on 6 matching bases. Including the terminal cysteine and phenylalanine, the CDR3 comprises 11 residues. CDR3 DNA is the only sequence kept; it has 33 bases, read in frame from the first base. V sheds 5 bases and J sheds 2 bases, leaving 7 bases between their ends. The CDR1 and CDR2 encoded by the germline V gene (reference sequence) are GTSNPN and SVGIG.